This T cell receptor beta chain was retrieved from a study of T-cell reconstitution after alpha-beta-depleted transplantation in children. Preparation of the TCRbeta library was carried out with unique molecular identifiers. MiXCR, run by TCRdb on the PCR reads, gives a single entry per CDR3 protein. The profile shows about 440,000 distinct CDR3 sequences, around 46% of them singletons. Germline values: CDR1 MGHRA, CDR2 YSYEKL. This CDR3 contains 16 residues. V dropped 3 bases and J dropped 5 bases, with 14 bases sitting between them. This clonotype appeared a few times. Antigen specificity is unknown. General study results and limits: Fresh T-cell production supplied most of the T-cell counts and diversity seen one year after transplant.

The sequence derives from a girl under 10 years old with aplastic anemia, due to receive a stem cell transplant. This specimen consisted of PBMCs, obtained before TCRalphabeta/CD19-depleted stem cell transplant. The chain employs TRBV4-1 and TRBJ1-6; no definite D call. CDR3 sequence reads: CASSHKPDRDNSPLHF. Written as DNA, the CDR3 is TGCGCCAGCAGCCATAAACCCGACCGTGATAATTCACCCCTCCACTTT.